This T cell receptor beta chain was sequenced for a study of post-analysis software for immune sequencing data. Germline loops: CDR1 SGHTA, CDR2 FQGNSA. CDR3 length: 16 amino acids. With 5 bases clipped from V and 7 bases from J, the junction kept 13 bases outside the gene matches. Whole-study findings and limits: By F measure, strong co-clustering occurred among samples prepared in the same batch. In patients, four to six TRBV segments were more frequent than in controls, with TRBV5-6, TRBV5-1 and TRBV20-1 among them.

This clonotype was observed many times. Its antigen is unidentified. cDNA libraries of TCR beta carried unique molecular identifiers. MiXCR, run by TCRdb on the PCR reads, gives a single entry per CDR3 protein. The table records fewer than 900,000 distinct CDR3 sequences, approximately 44% of them present only once. The clonotype was recovered from a girl aged 10-17 years with multiple sclerosis. The V gene is TRBV7-2, the J gene TRBJ2-1, with 8 bases identical to TRBD1. The sequenced sample was blood. This CDR3 reads CASSTRGPVTGNEQFF. Written as DNA, the CDR3 is TGTGCCAGCAGCACCAGGGGGCCGGTGACGGGAAATGAGCAGTTCTTC.